This paragraph reports one TCR beta chain. Its antigen is undetermined. Here immunoSEQ multiplex PCR was the method, and the copy in TCRdb shows in-frame clones only, minus some. The data hold nearly 90,000 clones, with 80% to 90% observed a single time. This sample was included in a study of OX40 agonist ivuxolimab in advanced cancers. At the level of the study: Cancers in dose escalation were hepatocellular, melanoma, renal cell and head and neck. Three patients, one with hepatocellular carcinoma and two with cutaneous melanoma, responded partially.

Notes on the study in general: In a subset of nonresponders, normalized T-cell clonal expansion was also low. Expanded clones were, on average, more numerous among CD8+ T cells than CD4+.

The CDR3 sequence is 14 residues long. The V gene's germline CDR1 is SGHTA and CDR2 FQGNSA. V lost 5 bases, J lost 6 bases, and 17 bases lay in between. The material sequenced was CD4+ or CD8+ T cells sorted from blood, taken in a trial of the OX40 agonist ivuxolimab. This sequence originates from an adult with an advanced solid tumor such as melanoma, head and neck, liver or kidney cancer. This chain links TRBV7-2 with TRBJ2-7; D perhaps matches TRBD1 (7 bases). This CDR3 is CASSPRPGGREQYF. CDR3 nucleotide sequence: TGTGCCAGCAGCCCCCGCCCAGGGGGGCGCGAGCAGTACTTC.